This entry describes one T cell receptor beta chain. Its cognate antigen is unknown. This sample was taken from a study of shared clonotypes between healthy human individuals. Sequencing was performed with immunoSEQ multiplex PCR; in TCRdb, only in-frame clones are kept and a portion is missing. The table lists just over 2,000,000 clones, 95% of them singletons. Findings and caveats of the study: Rarefaction gave evidence that sorted-subset sequencing remained incomplete despite large depth. A few donors had about 5.1% of their naive CD4 clonotypes in common.

Investigators divided CD4+ cells into CD45RA+ naive and CD45RA-negative memory subsets. CDR3 length equals 14 residues. Germline-derived CDR1 and CDR2 are KGHSH and LQKENI. V lost 3 bases to trimming and J lost 6 bases; unmatched junction nucleotides: 2. Sample: naive CD4+ T cells sorted from blood. Subset defined: CD45RA+ positively selected. The J gene is TRBJ1-5, the V gene TRBV18; 10 bases fit TRBD1. The receptor was derived from a man between 18 and 29 years old in good health. The CDR3 nucleotides read TGTGCCAGCTCACCGACAGGGGGCGGTCAGCCCCAGCATTTT. This translates into CASSPTGGGQPQHF.